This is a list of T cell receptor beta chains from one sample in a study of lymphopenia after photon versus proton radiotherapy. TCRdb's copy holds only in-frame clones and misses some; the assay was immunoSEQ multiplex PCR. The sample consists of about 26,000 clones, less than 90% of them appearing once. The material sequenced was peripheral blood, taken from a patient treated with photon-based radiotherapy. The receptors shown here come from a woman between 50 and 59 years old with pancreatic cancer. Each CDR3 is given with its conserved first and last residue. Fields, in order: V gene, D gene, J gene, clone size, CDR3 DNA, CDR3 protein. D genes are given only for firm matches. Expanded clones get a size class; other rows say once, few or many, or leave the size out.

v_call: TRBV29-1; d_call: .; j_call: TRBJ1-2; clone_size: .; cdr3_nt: TGCAGCGCTTCTTATGGCTACACCTTC; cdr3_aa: CSASYGYTF
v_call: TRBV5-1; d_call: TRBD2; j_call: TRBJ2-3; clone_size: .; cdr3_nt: TGCGCCAGCAGCCCCGGGGGGGGACCAGATACGCAGTATTTT; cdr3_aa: CASSPGGGPDTQYF
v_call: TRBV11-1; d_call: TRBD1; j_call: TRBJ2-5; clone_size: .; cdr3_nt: TGTGCCAGCAGCCGGGGACAGGGAGAGACCCAGTACTTC; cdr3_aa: CASSRGQGETQYF
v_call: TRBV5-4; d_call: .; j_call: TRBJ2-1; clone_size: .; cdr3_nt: TGTGCCAGCAGCTTGGTTGCGACCTCCTACAATGAGCAGTTCTTC; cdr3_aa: CASSLVATSYNEQFF
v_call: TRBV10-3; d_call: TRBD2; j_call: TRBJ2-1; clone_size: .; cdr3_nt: TGTGCCATCAGTGAGTCGTTAGCGGGGGGGCAGGGAGAGCAGTTCTTC; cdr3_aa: CAISESLAGGQGEQFF
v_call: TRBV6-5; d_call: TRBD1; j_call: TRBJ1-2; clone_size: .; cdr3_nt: TGTGCCAGCAGTTACGAAAGACAGGGGGCCTATGGCTACACCTTC; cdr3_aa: CASSYERQGAYGYTF
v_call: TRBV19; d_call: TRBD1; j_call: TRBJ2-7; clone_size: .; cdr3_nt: TGTGCCAGTAGAGCCGGTGCGACAGGGGCATACGAGCAGTACTTC; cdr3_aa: CASRAGATGAYEQYF
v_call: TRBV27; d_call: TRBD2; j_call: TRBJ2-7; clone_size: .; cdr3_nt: TGTGCCAGCAGGGGGACTAGCGGGATATACGAGCAGTACTTC; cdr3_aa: CASRGTSGIYEQYF
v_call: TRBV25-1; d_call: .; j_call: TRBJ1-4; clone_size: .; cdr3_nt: TGTGCCAGCAGTGAAGAAGGGCCCCTAAGGGAAAAACTGTTTTTT; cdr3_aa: CASSEEGPLREKLFF
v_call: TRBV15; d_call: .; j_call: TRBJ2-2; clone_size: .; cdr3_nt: TGTGCCACCAGCAGTTATGAGGGGAGCACCGGGGAGCTGTTTTTT; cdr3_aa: CATSSYEGSTGELFF
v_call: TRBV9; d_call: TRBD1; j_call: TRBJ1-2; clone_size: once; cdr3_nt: TGTGCCAGCAGCGTAGGCCAAGTTCTGACAGGGTATGGCTACACCTTC; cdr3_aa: CASSVGQVLTGYGYTF
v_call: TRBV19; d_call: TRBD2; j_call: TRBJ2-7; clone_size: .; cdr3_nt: TGTGCCAGTAGTCCTTTAATGAGGGGACTAGCGGGAGTCGACGAGCAGTACTTC; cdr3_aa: CASSPLMRGLAGVDEQYF